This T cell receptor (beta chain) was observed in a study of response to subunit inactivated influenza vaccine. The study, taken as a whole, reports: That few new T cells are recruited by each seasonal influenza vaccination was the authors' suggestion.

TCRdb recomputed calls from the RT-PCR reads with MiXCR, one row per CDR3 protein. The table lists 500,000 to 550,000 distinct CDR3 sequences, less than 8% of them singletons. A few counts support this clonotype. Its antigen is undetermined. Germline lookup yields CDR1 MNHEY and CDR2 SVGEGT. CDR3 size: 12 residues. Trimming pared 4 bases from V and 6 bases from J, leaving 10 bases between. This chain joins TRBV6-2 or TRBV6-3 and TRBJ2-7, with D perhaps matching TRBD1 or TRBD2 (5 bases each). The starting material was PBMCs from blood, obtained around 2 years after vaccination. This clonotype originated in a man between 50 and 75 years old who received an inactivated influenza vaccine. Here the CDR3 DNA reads TGTGCCAGCAGTTTGGGGGACCCCGAGCAGTACTTC. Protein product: CASSLGDPEQYF.